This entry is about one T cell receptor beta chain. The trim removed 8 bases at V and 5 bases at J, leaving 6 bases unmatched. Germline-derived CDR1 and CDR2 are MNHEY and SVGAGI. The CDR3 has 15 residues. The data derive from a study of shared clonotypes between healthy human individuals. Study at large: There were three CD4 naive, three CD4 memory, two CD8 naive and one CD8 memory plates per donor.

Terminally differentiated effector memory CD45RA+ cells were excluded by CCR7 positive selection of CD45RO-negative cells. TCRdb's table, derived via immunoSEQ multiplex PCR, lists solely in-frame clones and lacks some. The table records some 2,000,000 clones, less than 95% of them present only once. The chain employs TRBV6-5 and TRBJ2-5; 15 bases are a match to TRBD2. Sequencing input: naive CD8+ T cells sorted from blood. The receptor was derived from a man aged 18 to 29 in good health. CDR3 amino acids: CASGLAGGQGETQYF. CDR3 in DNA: TGTGCCAGCGGACTAGCGGGAGGGCAAGGGGAGACCCAGTACTTC.